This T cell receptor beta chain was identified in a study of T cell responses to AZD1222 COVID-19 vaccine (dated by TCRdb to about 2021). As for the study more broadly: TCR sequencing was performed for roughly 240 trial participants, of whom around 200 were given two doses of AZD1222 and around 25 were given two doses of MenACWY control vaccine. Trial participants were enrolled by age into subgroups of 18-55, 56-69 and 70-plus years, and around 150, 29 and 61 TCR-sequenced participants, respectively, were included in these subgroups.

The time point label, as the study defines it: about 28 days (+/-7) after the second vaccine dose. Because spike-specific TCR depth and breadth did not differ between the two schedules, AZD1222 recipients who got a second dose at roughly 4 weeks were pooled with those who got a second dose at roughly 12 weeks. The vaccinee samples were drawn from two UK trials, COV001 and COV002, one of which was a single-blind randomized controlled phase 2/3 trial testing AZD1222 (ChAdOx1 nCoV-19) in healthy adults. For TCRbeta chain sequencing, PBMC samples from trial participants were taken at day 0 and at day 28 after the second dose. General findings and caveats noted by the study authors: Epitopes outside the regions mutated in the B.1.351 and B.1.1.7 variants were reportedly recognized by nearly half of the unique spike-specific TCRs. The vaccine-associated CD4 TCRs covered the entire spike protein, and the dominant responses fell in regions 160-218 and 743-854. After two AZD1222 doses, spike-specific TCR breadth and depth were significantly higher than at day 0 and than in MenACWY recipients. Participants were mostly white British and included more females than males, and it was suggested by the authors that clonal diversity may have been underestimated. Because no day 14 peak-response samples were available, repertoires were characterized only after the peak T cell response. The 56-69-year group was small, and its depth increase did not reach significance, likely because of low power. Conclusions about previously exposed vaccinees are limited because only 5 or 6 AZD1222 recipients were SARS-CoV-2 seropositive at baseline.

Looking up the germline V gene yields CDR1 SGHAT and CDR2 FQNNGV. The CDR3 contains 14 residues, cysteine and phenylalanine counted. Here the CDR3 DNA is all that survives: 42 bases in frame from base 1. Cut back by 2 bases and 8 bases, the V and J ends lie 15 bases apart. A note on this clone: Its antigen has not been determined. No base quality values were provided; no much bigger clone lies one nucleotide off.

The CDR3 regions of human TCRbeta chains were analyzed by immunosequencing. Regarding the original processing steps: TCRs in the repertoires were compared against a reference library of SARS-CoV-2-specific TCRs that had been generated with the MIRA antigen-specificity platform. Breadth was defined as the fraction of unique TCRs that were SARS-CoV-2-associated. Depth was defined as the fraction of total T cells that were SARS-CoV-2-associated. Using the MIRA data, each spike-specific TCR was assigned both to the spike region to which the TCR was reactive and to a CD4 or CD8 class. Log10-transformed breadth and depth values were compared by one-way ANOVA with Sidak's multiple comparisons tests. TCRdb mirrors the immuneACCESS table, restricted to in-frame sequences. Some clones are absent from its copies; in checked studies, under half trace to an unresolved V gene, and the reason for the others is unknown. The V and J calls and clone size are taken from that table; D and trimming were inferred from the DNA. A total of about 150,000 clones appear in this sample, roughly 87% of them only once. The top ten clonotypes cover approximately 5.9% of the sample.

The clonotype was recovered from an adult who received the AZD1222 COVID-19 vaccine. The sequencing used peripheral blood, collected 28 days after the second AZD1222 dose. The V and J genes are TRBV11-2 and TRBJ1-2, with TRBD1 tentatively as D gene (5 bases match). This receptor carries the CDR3 CASSLPILGGGYTF. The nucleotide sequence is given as TGTGCCAGCAGCTTACCCATTCTGGGGGGAGGCTACACCTTC.